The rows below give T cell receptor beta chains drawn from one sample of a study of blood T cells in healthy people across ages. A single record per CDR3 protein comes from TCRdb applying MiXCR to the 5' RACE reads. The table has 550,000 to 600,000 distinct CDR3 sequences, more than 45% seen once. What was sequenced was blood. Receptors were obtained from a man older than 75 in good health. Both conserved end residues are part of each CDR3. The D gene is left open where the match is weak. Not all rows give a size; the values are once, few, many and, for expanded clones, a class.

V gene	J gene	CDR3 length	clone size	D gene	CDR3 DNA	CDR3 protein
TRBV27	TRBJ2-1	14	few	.	TGTGCCAGCGCAGACTCCATACTCGGCTATGAGCAGTTCTTC	CASADSILGYEQFF
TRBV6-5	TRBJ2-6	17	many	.	TGTGCCAGCAGTTACTCCGAAGCAACCTCTGGGGCCAACGTCCTGACTTTC	CASSYSEATSGANVLTF
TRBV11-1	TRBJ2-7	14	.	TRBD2	TGTGCCAGCAGCCCTTGGACTAGCGGGTACGAGCAGTACTTC	CASSPWTSGYEQYF
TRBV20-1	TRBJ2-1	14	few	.	TGCAGTGCTAGGGGTGGCATTTCCTACAATGAGCAGTTCTTC	CSARGGISYNEQFF
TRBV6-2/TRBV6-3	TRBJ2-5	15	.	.	TGTGCCAGCGTAACCCTTGGACAGGGAGGGGAGACCCAGTACTTC	CASVTLGQGGETQYF
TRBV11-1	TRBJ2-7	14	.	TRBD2	TGTGCCAGCAGGGAACTAGCGGGACCACTCAAGCAGTACTTC	CASRELAGPLKQYF
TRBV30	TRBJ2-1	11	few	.	TGTGCCTGGAGTGAGTACAATGAGCAGTTCTTC	CAWSEYNEQFF
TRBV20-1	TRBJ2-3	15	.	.	TGCAGTGCTAGAGATCTGGGAAAGAGCACAGATACGCAGTATTTT	CSARDLGKSTDTQYF
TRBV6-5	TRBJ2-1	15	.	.	TGTGCCAGCAGTAATGCCGGGACCTCCTACAATGAGCAGTTCTTC	CASSNAGTSYNEQFF
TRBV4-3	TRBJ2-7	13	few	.	TGCGCCAGCAGCCAAGGGGGATCGGGGGAGCAGTACTTC	CASSQGGSGEQYF
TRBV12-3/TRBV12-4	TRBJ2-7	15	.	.	TGTGCCAGCAGCCCGCAAAAAGACAGCTCCTACGAGCAGTACTTC	CASSPQKDSSYEQYF
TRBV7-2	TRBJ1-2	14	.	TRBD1	TGTGCCAGCAGCTACCAGACAGGGGGGTATGGCTACACCTTC	CASSYQTGGYGYTF
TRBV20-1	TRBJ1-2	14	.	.	TGCAGTGCTAGAGGCGCAGGCGTCGACTATGGCTACACCTTC	CSARGAGVDYGYTF
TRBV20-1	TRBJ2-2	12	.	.	TGCAGTGCTGGGACTTTAACCGGGGAGCTGTTTTTT	CSAGTLTGELFF
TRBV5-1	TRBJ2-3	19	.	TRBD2	TGCGCCAGCAGCTTAACTACCGGGACTAGCGGGGGCTCCACAGATACGCAGTATTTT	CASSLTTGTSGGSTDTQYF
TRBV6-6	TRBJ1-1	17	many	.	TGTGCCAGCAGTTACCCCCTGGGGGGGCTTGACAACACTGAAGCTTTCTTT	CASSYPLGGLDNTEAFF
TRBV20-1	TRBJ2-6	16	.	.	TGCAGTGCTGGGCGGGGACAACCATCTGGGGCCAACGTCCTGACTTTC	CSAGRGQPSGANVLTF
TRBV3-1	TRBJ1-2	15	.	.	TGTGCCAGCAGCCAAGAGTGGCAGGCCAACTATGGCTACACCTTC	CASSQEWQANYGYTF
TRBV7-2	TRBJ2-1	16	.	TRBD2	TGTGCCAGCAGCTTAGCAGGGACTAGGGGCTACAATGAGCAGTTCTTC	CASSLAGTRGYNEQFF
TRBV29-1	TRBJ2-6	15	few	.	TGCAGCGTTGAAGGAATGAACTCTGGGGCCAACGTCCTGACTTTC	CSVEGMNSGANVLTF
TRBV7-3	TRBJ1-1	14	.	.	TGTGCCAGCAGCTTAGGTCCGGAGAACACTGAAGCTTTCTTT	CASSLGPENTEAFF
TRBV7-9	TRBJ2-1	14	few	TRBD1	TGTGCCAGCAGCTTAAGACAGGGCTTAAATGAGCAGTTCTTC	CASSLRQGLNEQFF
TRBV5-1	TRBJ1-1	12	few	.	TGCGCCAGCAGCTTAGACGTGGCTGAAGCTTTCTTT	CASSLDVAEAFF
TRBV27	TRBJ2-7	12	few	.	TGTGCCAGCAGTTTTAGCCCCTACGAGCAGTACTTC	CASSFSPYEQYF
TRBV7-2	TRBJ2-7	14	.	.	TGTGCCAGCAGCTTAGAATCACCGCGGGGCGAGCAGTACTTC	CASSLESPRGEQYF
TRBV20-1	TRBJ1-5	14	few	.	TGCAGTGCTAGCGGGGTGGGTCCCAATCAGCCCCAGCATTTT	CSASGVGPNQPQHF
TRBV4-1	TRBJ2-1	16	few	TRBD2	TGCGCCAGCAGCAACTTGCGGGGGGTCGGCTACAATGAGCAGTTCTTC	CASSNLRGVGYNEQFF
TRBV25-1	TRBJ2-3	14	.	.	TGTGCCAGCAGTGGGAGCGCCGCGGCGGATACGCAGTATTTT	CASSGSAAADTQYF
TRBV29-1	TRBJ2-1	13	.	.	TGCAGCGCCGGCGCTACAGGGTCGGGTGAGCAGTTCTTC	CSAGATGSGEQFF
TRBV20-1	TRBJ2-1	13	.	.	TGCAGTGGAGGCGAGAGCTCCTACAATGAGCAGTTCTTC	CSGGESSYNEQFF
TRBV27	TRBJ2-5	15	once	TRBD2	TGTGCCAGCAGTTTATGGTCTAGCGGCAAAGAGACCCAGTACTTC	CASSLWSSGKETQYF
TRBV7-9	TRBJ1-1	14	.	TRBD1	TGTGCCAGCAGCAATGGACAGGGGAACACTGAAGCTTTCTTT	CASSNGQGNTEAFF
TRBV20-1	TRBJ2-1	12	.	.	TGCAGTGCCGCCCCGGTAGACAATGAGCAGTTCTTC	CSAAPVDNEQFF
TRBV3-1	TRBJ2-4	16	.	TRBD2	TGTGCCAGCAGCCAGGTACTAGCGGGAGAGGTGTACATTCAGTACTTC	CASSQVLAGEVYIQYF
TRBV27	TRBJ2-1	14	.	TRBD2	TGTGCCAGCAGTTTACTAGCGGTTTACAATGAGCAGTTCTTC	CASSLLAVYNEQFF
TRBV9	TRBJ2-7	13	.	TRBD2	TGTGCCAGCAGTAGCGGGAGTATCAACGAGCAGTACTTC	CASSSGSINEQYF
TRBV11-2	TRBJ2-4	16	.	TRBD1	TGTGCCAGCAGCGCCTGGACAGGGCAAGGCAAAAACATTCAGTACTTC	CASSAWTGQGKNIQYF
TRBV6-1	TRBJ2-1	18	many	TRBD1	TGTGCCAGCAGTCTATTCTCCGGGACAGGGGGGGGCTACAATGAGCAGTTCTTC	CASSLFSGTGGGYNEQFF
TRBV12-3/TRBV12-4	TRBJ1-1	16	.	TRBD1	TGTGCCAGCAGCCCGGCGAAGGGACAGGGGGGCACTGAAGCTTTCTTT	CASSPAKGQGGTEAFF
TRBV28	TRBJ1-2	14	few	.	TGTGCCAGTCTCCAAGGGGAGAGTTACTATGGCTACACCTTC	CASLQGESYYGYTF
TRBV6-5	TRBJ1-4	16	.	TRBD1	TGTGCCAGCAGTCAACCAGGGACAGGGAAAAATGAAAAACTGTTTTTT	CASSQPGTGKNEKLFF
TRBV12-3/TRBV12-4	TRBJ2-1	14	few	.	TGTGCCAACTCTAAAACAGGGAAATTTAATGAGCAGTTCTTC	CANSKTGKFNEQFF
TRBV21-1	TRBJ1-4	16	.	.	TGTGCCAGCAGCAAAGAAGGAACACTCTCTAATGAAAAACTGTTTTTT	CASSKEGTLSNEKLFF
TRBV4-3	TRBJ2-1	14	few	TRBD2	TGCGCCAGCTCACTTCGGGGTAGCGGGGGAGAGCAGTTCTTC	CASSLRGSGGEQFF
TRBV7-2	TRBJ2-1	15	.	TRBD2	TGTGCCAGCACCTTGGCCAGCGGGGAATACAATGAGCAGTTCTTC	CASTLASGEYNEQFF
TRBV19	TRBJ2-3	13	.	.	TGTGCCAGTAGTCAATACAGGGTTGATACGCAGTATTTT	CASSQYRVDTQYF
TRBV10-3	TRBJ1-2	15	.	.	TGTGCCATCAGTGAGTCGCCTACAGGGTACTATGGCTACACCTTC	CAISESPTGYYGYTF
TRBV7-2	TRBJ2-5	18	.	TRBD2	TGTGCCAGCAGCCCCGTAGGCCCCGGGACTAGCGGTAAAGAGACCCAGTACTTC	CASSPVGPGTSGKETQYF
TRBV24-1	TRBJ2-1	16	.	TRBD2	TGTGCCACCAGTGATCTCTCGGGGGGGCTGAACAATGAGCAGTTCTTC	CATSDLSGGLNNEQFF
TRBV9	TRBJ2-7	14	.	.	TGCGCCAGCAGCGTAGCGATGGGGGCGCGGGAGCAGTACTTC	CASSVAMGAREQYF
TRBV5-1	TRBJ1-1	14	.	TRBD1	TGCGCCAGCACCACTCAGGGGGTGGGCACTGAAGCTTTCTTT	CASTTQGVGTEAFF